This T cell receptor beta chain was identified during a study of blood T cell repertoires in COVID-19. Study summary: Italy, Spain and the United States were the sources of the convalescent and acute COVID-19 samples.

In the authors' methods: The assay estimated nucleated cells by amplifying reference gene primers. Only in-frame clones appear in the TCRdb table, and some are missing; sequencing was by immunoSEQ multiplex PCR. V, J and clone size were drawn from that table, and D and trimming were deduced from the DNA. The repertoire has tens of thousands of clones, approximately 80% of them found once; the top ten carry under 50%. Sequencing was carried out using peripheral blood. The sequence was collected from a human donor in a cohort sampled during active COVID-19.

The CDR3 here is CASSLLLFTDTQYF. The CDR3 DNA reads TGTGCCAGCAGTTTATTACTATTCACAGATACGCAGTATTTT. The J gene is TRBJ2-3, the V gene TRBV28; no clear D. V dropped 1 base and J dropped 2 bases, with 7 bases sitting between them. Germline V gene lookup returns CDR1 MDHEN and CDR2 SYDVKM. The CDR3 has 14 amino acids.